The 16 T cell receptor beta chains presented below share a single source sample, sequenced in a study of blood T cell repertoires in COVID-19. Data came from immunoSEQ multiplex PCR; TCRdb stores just in-frame clones and leaves some out. The sample consists of approximately 200,000 clones, 70% to 85% of them appearing once. The sequenced material came from PBMCs or T cells enriched from blood (not recorded which). Receptors were obtained from a man aged 55 to 70 who had recovered from COVID-19.

The chain carries TRBV27 and TRBJ1-5; D may be TRBD1 (6 bases). The CDR3 has 15 amino acids. Trimming removed 8 bases at V and 3 bases at J, with 17 bases between. Germline V CDR1 and CDR2: MNHEY, SMNVEV (reference sequence). As DNA, the CDR3 is TGTGCCAGCCCTCCAGCGGGACACCCCAATCAGCCCCAGCATTTT. Translated: CASPPAGHPNQPQHF.

This sequence joins TRBV19 and TRBJ2-5, with 9 bases that match TRBD1. Germline-derived CDR1 and CDR2 are LNHDA and SQIVND (reference sequence). The CDR3 is 15 residues long. V shed 6 bases and J 0 bases; nucleotides not matched to a gene: 5. CDR3 loop: CASSAGQGHQETQYF. For the CDR3, the DNA is TGTGCCAGTAGCGCGGGACAGGGCCACCAAGAGACCCAGTACTTC.

The chain recombines TRBV5-1 with TRBJ2-1; TRBD2 agrees at 9 bases. Germline assignment: CDR1 SGHRS and CDR2 YFSETQ. The CDR3 runs 15 residues. Trimming cost V 3 bases and J 8 bases; bases outside gene matches: 9. The DNA of the CDR3 is TGCGCCAGCAGCTCCTTAGCGGGGGCCAGGGATGAGCAGTTCTTC. Its protein is CASSSLAGARDEQFF.

J is TRBJ2-3 and V is TRBV11-2, with D possibly being TRBD2 (7 bases). The V and J ends lost 5 bases and 2 bases respectively, with 14 bases between them. The CDR3 length is 15 residues. CDR1 and CDR2 (germline): SGHAT, FQNNGV. CDR3 protein: CASSGSGGTTDTQYF. For the CDR3, the DNA is TGTGCCAGCAGCGGCTCGGGGGGCACCACAGATACGCAGTATTTT.

The chain is built from TRBV29-1 and TRBJ2-1; D unresolved. Germline CDR1 is SQVTM and CDR2 is ANQGSEA. V lost 0 bases to trimming and J lost 10 bases, with 13 bases between them. The CDR3 is 13 amino acids. The CDR3 sequence: CSVEDLRGGEQFF. The DNA for the CDR3 is TGCAGCGTTGAAGATCTTAGAGGTGGCGAGCAGTTCTTC.

The chain joins TRBV30 to TRBJ2-6; D unresolved. The CDR3 sequence is 17 residues long. The V and J ends lost 1 base and 0 bases respectively, with 13 bases between them. CDR1 is GTSNPN and CDR2 is SVGIG in the germline V gene (reference sequence). The CDR3 nucleotides are TGTGCCTGGAGTGGCGACACCTACTTCTCTGGGGCCAACGTCCTGACTTTC. It yields the protein CAWSGDTYFSGANVLTF.

This clone is a singleton in its sample. The chain is built from TRBV3-1 (or the pseudogene TRBV3-2) and TRBJ2-5, with a weak D call TRBD1 (5 bases). V lost 2 bases, J lost 4 bases, and 14 bases lay in between. This CDR3 spans 15 amino acids. In germline, CDR1 is LGHDT, CDR2 YNNKEL (reference sequence). The CDR3 region has the DNA TGTGCCAGCAGCCAAACACAGGAATATCGAGAGACCCAGTACTTC. Residues: CASSQTQEYRETQYF.

V gene TRBV10-2 combines with J gene TRBJ2-7; 13 positions match TRBD2. This CDR3 contains 16 residues. V trimming: 2 bases; J trimming: 4 bases; junction bases outside the gene matches: 5. CDR1 is WSHSY, CDR2 SAAADI, per germline. The CDR3 DNA sequence: TGCGCCAGCAGTGAGGGACTAGCGGGGGAACTTTACGAGCAGTACTTC. Translation: CASSEGLAGELYEQYF.

The chain uses TRBV7-9 and TRBJ2-2; a weak D match, TRBD1 (5 bases). Germline V lookup: CDR1 SEHNR, CDR2 FQNEAQ (reference sequence). Trimming left V 1 base short and J 3 bases short, with 6 bases between. The CDR3 consists of 14 residues. The DNA of the CDR3 is TGTGCCAGCAGCTTAGAAGGGGACACCGGGGAGCTGTTTTTT. It translates to CASSLEGDTGELFF.

V usage is TRBV4-3 and J usage is TRBJ1-2; perhaps TRBD1 as D (5 bases). Germline CDR1 is LGHNA and CDR2 is YSLEER. The CDR3 has 16 residues. Trimming took off 4 bases at V and 4 bases at J, with 19 bases between the two ends. DNA for the CDR3: TGCGCCAGCAGCCCGGGGGGGGACGGAGGTTCCTATGGCTACACCTTC. Encoded protein: CASSPGGDGGSYGYTF.

The chain recombines TRBV30 with TRBJ1-2; 9 nucleotides align to TRBD1. The CDR3 sequence is 14 residues long. With 1 base clipped from V and 7 bases from J, the junction kept 7 bases outside the gene matches. Germline lookup yields CDR1 GTSNPN and CDR2 SVGIG (reference sequence). CDR3 nucleotide sequence: TGTGCCTGGAGTGAACAGGGGGCCTCATTTGGCTACACCTTC. Encoded protein: CAWSEQGASFGYTF.

This sequence joins TRBV28 and TRBJ1-2; a weak D match, TRBD1 (6 bases). The germline V gene has CDR1 MDHEN and CDR2 SYDVKM. The V gene lost 7 bases and the J gene lost 7 bases, with 16 bases spanning the gap. The CDR3 sequence is 13 residues long. The CDR3 region is CASTLGGAAGYTF. The CDR3 bases are TGTGCCAGCACCTTGGGGGGGGCGGCTGGCTACACCTTC.

This chain connects TRBV6-4 to TRBJ1-2; a possible D gene is TRBD1 (5 bases). Trimming stripped 6 bases from V and 3 bases from J, with 14 bases between. Germline CDR1 reads MRHNA; CDR2 reads SNTAGT. The CDR3 consists of 14 residues. CDR3 protein: CASRGDRNDYGYTF. The CDR3 region has the DNA TGTGCCAGCAGAGGAGACAGAAATGACTATGGCTACACCTTC.

The genes are TRBV5-1 and TRBJ1-4; D not certain. The length of the CDR3 is 14 residues. Deletions cut 3 bases from V and 3 bases from J, with 9 bases between. CDR1 SGHRS and CDR2 YFSETQ come from the germline V gene. The CDR3 here is CASSSQASNEKLFF. In DNA form, the CDR3 reads TGCGCCAGCAGCTCTCAGGCTTCTAATGAAAAACTGTTTTTT.

The CDR3 here is CASSSDRGSRNTEAFF. CDR3 DNA: TGTGCCAGCAGTTCCGACAGGGGGAGTAGGAACACTGAAGCTTTCTTT. This chain uses TRBV6-2 or TRBV6-3 with TRBJ1-1; 9 bases align to TRBD1. Trimming removed 4 bases from V and 1 base from J; junction bases left unmatched: 7. Looked up from germline, CDR1 is MNHEY and CDR2 is SVGEGT. CDR3 size: 16 residues.

The rearrangement links TRBV19 to TRBJ1-5; TRBD1 is a possible D gene (6 bases). This CDR3 is built from 13 residues. CDR1 is LNHDA, CDR2 SQIVND, per germline (reference sequence). V was cut by 5 bases and J by 11 bases, with 16 bases left in between. The CDR3 region has the DNA TGTGCCAGTAGTCAATTCGGACAGCAGGCCCAGCATTTT. It codes for CASSQFGQQAQHF.